A selection of T cell receptor beta chains follows, all from one sample in a study of cytomegalovirus exposure and HLA in healthy donors. Clones were read by immunoSEQ multiplex PCR, and TCRdb kept only the in-frame ones, dropping some. Among 200,000 to 250,000 clones listed, 70% to 85% were seen once. Sequenced input: PBMCs. These receptors were obtained from a man aged 50 or older in good health and CMV-seronegative. The CDR3 runs from the conserved cysteine through the conserved F or W. Each record gives: V gene, clone size, J gene, D gene, CDR3 protein, CDR3 DNA. The D gene is left open where the match is weak. Some rows have no size entry. The others give once, few or many, or a class for an expanded clone.

V gene: TRBV14
clone size: -
J gene: TRBJ1-2
D gene: -
CDR3 protein: CASSQDRNYGYTF
CDR3 DNA: TGTGCCAGCAGCCAAGACAGGAACTATGGCTACACCTTC

V gene: TRBV2
clone size: -
J gene: TRBJ1-6
D gene: TRBD1
CDR3 protein: CASEDRGNYNSPLHF
CDR3 DNA: TGTGCCAGCGAGGACAGGGGTAACTATAATTCACCCCTCCACTTT

V gene: TRBV6-1
clone size: few
J gene: TRBJ2-6
D gene: -
CDR3 protein: CASSAYSGANVLTF
CDR3 DNA: TGTGCCAGCAGTGCTTACTCTGGGGCCAACGTCCTGACTTTC

V gene: TRBV6-1
clone size: -
J gene: TRBJ2-7
D gene: -
CDR3 protein: CASSEVAQPPYEQYF
CDR3 DNA: TGTGCCAGCAGTGAAGTGGCACAGCCACCCTACGAGCAGTACTTC

V gene: TRBV28
clone size: -
J gene: TRBJ2-7
D gene: -
CDR3 protein: CASSLPYHEQYF
CDR3 DNA: TGTGCCAGCAGTCTGCCCTATCACGAGCAGTACTTC

V gene: TRBV19
clone size: -
J gene: TRBJ2-7
D gene: -
CDR3 protein: CASSIGQGPSYEQYF
CDR3 DNA: TGTGCCAGTAGTATAGGGCAGGGGCCCTCCTACGAGCAGTACTTC

V gene: TRBV2
clone size: once
J gene: TRBJ2-7
D gene: TRBD1
CDR3 protein: CASRITETGGYEQYF
CDR3 DNA: TGTGCCAGCAGAATTACCGAGACAGGGGGCTACGAGCAGTACTTC

V gene: TRBV19
clone size: -
J gene: TRBJ1-5
D gene: TRBD1
CDR3 protein: CASMEDPRTGSSQPQHF
CDR3 DNA: TGTGCCAGTATGGAGGACCCGCGGACAGGGTCCTCTCAGCCCCAGCATTTT

V gene: TRBV7-2
clone size: few
J gene: TRBJ2-7
D gene: -
CDR3 protein: CASSLTSGGRRKYEQYF
CDR3 DNA: TGTGCCAGCAGCTTAACCTCCGGGGGGCGCAGAAAGTACGAGCAGTACTTC

V gene: TRBV7-9
clone size: -
J gene: TRBJ2-5
D gene: -
CDR3 protein: CASSLAYRSRGTQYF
CDR3 DNA: TGTGCCAGCAGCTTAGCGTACCGTTCCCGGGGGACCCAGTACTTC

V gene: TRBV27
clone size: -
J gene: TRBJ2-1
D gene: -
CDR3 protein: CASSFTPYNEQFF
CDR3 DNA: TGTGCCAGCAGTTTTACACCCTACAATGAGCAGTTCTTC

V gene: TRBV5-4
clone size: -
J gene: TRBJ2-1
D gene: TRBD2
CDR3 protein: CASSRGLAENNEQFF
CDR3 DNA: TGTGCCAGCAGCCGGGGACTAGCGGAGAACAATGAGCAGTTCTTC

V gene: TRBV5-6
clone size: -
J gene: TRBJ2-2
D gene: TRBD2
CDR3 protein: CASSPTSGANTGELFF
CDR3 DNA: TGTGCCAGCAGCCCGACTAGCGGGGCGAACACCGGGGAGCTGTTTTTT

V gene: TRBV27
clone size: -
J gene: TRBJ2-7
D gene: -
CDR3 protein: CASSPFQIARDEQYF
CDR3 DNA: TGTGCCAGCAGTCCATTCCAAATAGCGAGAGACGAGCAGTACTTC

V gene: TRBV21-1
clone size: -
J gene: TRBJ2-7
D gene: -
CDR3 protein: CASSKKRTSGSTESSYEQYF
CDR3 DNA: TGTGCCAGCAGCAAAAAAAGGACTAGCGGGAGCACCGAGAGCTCCTACGAGCAGTACTTC

V gene: TRBV6-5
clone size: -
J gene: TRBJ1-1
D gene: -
CDR3 protein: CASSYSIYSDTEAFF
CDR3 DNA: TGTGCCAGCAGTTACTCGATCTATAGTGACACTGAAGCTTTCTTT

V gene: TRBV11-2
clone size: few
J gene: TRBJ2-2
D gene: TRBD2
CDR3 protein: CASRQGTSGDNTGELFF
CDR3 DNA: TGTGCCAGCAGGCAGGGGACTAGCGGGGATAACACCGGGGAGCTGTTTTTT

V gene: TRBV7-3
clone size: -
J gene: TRBJ2-6
D gene: -
CDR3 protein: CASSLVAGTGANVLTF
CDR3 DNA: TGTGCCAGCAGCTTAGTTGCGGGAACTGGGGCCAACGTCCTGACTTTC

V gene: TRBV5-4
clone size: -
J gene: TRBJ2-7
D gene: TRBD1
CDR3 protein: CASSMSTGLSYEQYF
CDR3 DNA: TGTGCCAGCAGCATGTCGACAGGGCTCTCCTACGAGCAGTACTTC

V gene: TRBV25-1
clone size: once
J gene: TRBJ2-6
D gene: TRBD1
CDR3 protein: CASSEGQTTGTNVLTF
CDR3 DNA: TGTGCCAGCAGTGAGGGACAGACGACTGGGACCAACGTCCTGACTTTC

V gene: TRBV27
clone size: -
J gene: TRBJ2-7
D gene: -
CDR3 protein: CASSPGLVTYGQYF
CDR3 DNA: TGTGCCAGCAGCCCGGGACTCGTAACCTACGGGCAGTACTTC

V gene: TRBV5-1
clone size: -
J gene: TRBJ2-3
D gene: TRBD2
CDR3 protein: CASSLASGRADTQYF
CDR3 DNA: TGCGCCAGCAGCTTGGCCAGCGGGAGGGCCGATACGCAGTATTTT

V gene: TRBV6-5
clone size: -
J gene: TRBJ2-7
D gene: -
CDR3 protein: CASSSTSLSYEQYF
CDR3 DNA: TGTGCCAGCAGTTCGACTAGTCTTTCCTACGAGCAGTACTTC

V gene: TRBV27
clone size: -
J gene: TRBJ1-2
D gene: -
CDR3 protein: CASSPVAAGLLNYGYTF
CDR3 DNA: TGTGCCAGCAGTCCTGTCGCTGCGGGGCTACTTAACTATGGCTACACCTTC

V gene: TRBV4-2
clone size: -
J gene: TRBJ1-2
D gene: TRBD1
CDR3 protein: CASSTRQGADYGYTF
CDR3 DNA: TGTGCCAGCAGCACTCGACAGGGGGCCGACTATGGCTACACCTTC

V gene: TRBV13
clone size: -
J gene: TRBJ2-1
D gene: TRBD2
CDR3 protein: CASSLGPGLAGGIYNEQFF
CDR3 DNA: TGTGCCAGCAGCTTAGGCCCCGGGCTAGCGGGAGGGATTTACAATGAGCAGTTCTTC

V gene: TRBV11-2
clone size: -
J gene: TRBJ2-5
D gene: TRBD2
CDR3 protein: CASSFSGLAGGPETQYF
CDR3 DNA: TGTGCCAGCAGCTTCTCGGGACTAGCGGGAGGGCCGGAGACCCAGTACTTC

V gene: TRBV30
clone size: few
J gene: TRBJ2-7
D gene: TRBD1
CDR3 protein: CAWEFTRDRAYEQYF
CDR3 DNA: TGTGCCTGGGAGTTCACCCGGGACAGGGCCTACGAGCAGTACTTC

V gene: TRBV5-6
clone size: few
J gene: TRBJ1-5
D gene: -
CDR3 protein: CASSPRPGGVSQPQHF
CDR3 DNA: TGTGCCAGCAGTCCCAGGCCGGGGGGCGTCAGTCAGCCCCAGCATTTT

V gene: TRBV7-8
clone size: -
J gene: TRBJ2-1
D gene: TRBD2
CDR3 protein: CASSLVGLAPDNEQFF
CDR3 DNA: TGTGCCAGCAGCTTAGTGGGACTAGCCCCCGACAATGAGCAGTTCTTC

V gene: TRBV10-2
clone size: -
J gene: TRBJ1-5
D gene: -
CDR3 protein: CASSEGGKNQPQHF
CDR3 DNA: TGCGCCAGCAGTGAAGGAGGGAAGAATCAGCCCCAGCATTTT

V gene: TRBV6-1
clone size: -
J gene: TRBJ2-3
D gene: TRBD2
CDR3 protein: CASSEVLAGAGTQYF
CDR3 DNA: TGTGCCAGCAGTGAAGTTCTAGCGGGAGCGGGTACGCAGTATTTT

V gene: TRBV19
clone size: -
J gene: TRBJ2-6
D gene: TRBD1
CDR3 protein: CASSRTGRSSGANVLTF
CDR3 DNA: TGTGCCAGTAGCCGGACAGGGAGGTCCTCTGGGGCCAACGTCCTGACTTTC

V gene: TRBV7-7
clone size: once
J gene: TRBJ2-1
D gene: TRBD2
CDR3 protein: CASSLLAGGVDEQFF
CDR3 DNA: TGTGCTAGCAGCTTACTAGCGGGAGGGGTAGATGAGCAGTTCTTC

V gene: TRBV2
clone size: few
J gene: TRBJ1-5
D gene: -
CDR3 protein: CASSYPYTARGNQPQHF
CDR3 DNA: TGTGCCAGCAGTTATCCTTACACAGCCAGAGGCAATCAGCCCCAGCATTTT

V gene: TRBV5-4
clone size: few
J gene: TRBJ2-7
D gene: TRBD1
CDR3 protein: CASSASGTGVYEQYF
CDR3 DNA: TGTGCCAGCAGCGCGTCCGGGACAGGGGTCTACGAGCAGTACTTC

V gene: TRBV25-1
clone size: few
J gene: TRBJ2-7
D gene: -
CDR3 protein: CASSAPTGNKAGYEQYF
CDR3 DNA: TGTGCCAGCAGTGCCCCCACGGGGAATAAGGCCGGCTACGAGCAGTACTTC

V gene: TRBV27
clone size: -
J gene: TRBJ2-7
D gene: TRBD2
CDR3 protein: CASRDFGRVGYEQYF
CDR3 DNA: TGTGCCAGCAGGGATTTCGGGAGGGTGGGGTACGAGCAGTACTTC

V gene: TRBV30
clone size: once
J gene: TRBJ2-1
D gene: TRBD2
CDR3 protein: CAFLAGGPEGQFF
CDR3 DNA: TGTGCCTTTCTAGCGGGAGGGCCGGAAGGGCAGTTCTTC

V gene: TRBV6-5
clone size: -
J gene: TRBJ1-3
D gene: -
CDR3 protein: CASSPTRVGRNTIYF
CDR3 DNA: TGTGCCAGCAGTCCTACGAGAGTCGGTCGAAACACCATATATTTT

V gene: TRBV5-1
clone size: -
J gene: TRBJ2-5
D gene: TRBD2
CDR3 protein: CASSLIPGREETQYF
CDR3 DNA: TGCGCCAGCAGCTTGATCCCGGGGAGGGAAGAGACCCAGTACTTC

V gene: TRBV11-2
clone size: -
J gene: TRBJ2-2
D gene: TRBD2
CDR3 protein: CASSLSSGYLNTGELFF
CDR3 DNA: TGTGCCAGCAGCTTATCTAGCGGGTACCTGAACACCGGGGAGCTGTTTTTT

V gene: TRBV27
clone size: -
J gene: TRBJ2-1
D gene: TRBD2
CDR3 protein: CASSLIGLAGGEQFF
CDR3 DNA: TGTGCCAGCAGTTTAATCGGACTAGCGGGTGGAGAGCAGTTCTTC

V gene: TRBV14
clone size: -
J gene: TRBJ1-1
D gene: -
CDR3 protein: CASSQEGRPNGNTEAFF
CDR3 DNA: TGTGCCAGCAGCCAAGAGGGGCGACCCAACGGGAACACTGAAGCTTTCTTT

V gene: TRBV27
clone size: -
J gene: TRBJ2-7
D gene: TRBD1
CDR3 protein: CASSFPSDRGRYEQYF
CDR3 DNA: TGTGCCAGCAGTTTCCCCTCTGACAGGGGACGCTACGAGCAGTACTTC